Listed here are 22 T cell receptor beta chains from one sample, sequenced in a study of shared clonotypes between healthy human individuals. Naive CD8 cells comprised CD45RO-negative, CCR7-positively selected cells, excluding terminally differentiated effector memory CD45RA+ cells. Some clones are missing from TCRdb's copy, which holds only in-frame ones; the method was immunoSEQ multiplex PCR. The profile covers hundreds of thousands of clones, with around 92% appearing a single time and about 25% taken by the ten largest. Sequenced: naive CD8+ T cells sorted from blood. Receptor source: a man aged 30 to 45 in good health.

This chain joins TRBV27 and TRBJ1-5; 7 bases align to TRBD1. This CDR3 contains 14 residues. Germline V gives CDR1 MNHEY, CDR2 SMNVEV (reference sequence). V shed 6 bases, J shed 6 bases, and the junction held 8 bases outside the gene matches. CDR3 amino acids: CASSRTGSGQPQHF. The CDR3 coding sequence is TGTGCCAGCAGCCGGACAGGATCGGGTCAGCCCCAGCATTTT.

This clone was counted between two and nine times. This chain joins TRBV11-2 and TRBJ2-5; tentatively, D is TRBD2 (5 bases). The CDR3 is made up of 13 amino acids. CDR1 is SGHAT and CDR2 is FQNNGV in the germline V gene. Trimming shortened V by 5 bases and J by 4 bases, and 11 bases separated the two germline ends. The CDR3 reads CASSTGNPETQYF. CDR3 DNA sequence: TGTGCCAGCAGCACCGGGAACCCAGAGACCCAGTACTTC.

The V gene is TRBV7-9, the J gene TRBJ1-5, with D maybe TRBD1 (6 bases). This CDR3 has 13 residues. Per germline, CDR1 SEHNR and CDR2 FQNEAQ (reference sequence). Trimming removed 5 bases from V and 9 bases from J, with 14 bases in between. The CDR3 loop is CASSTGPGLPQHF. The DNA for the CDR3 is TGTGCCAGCAGCACAGGGCCAGGATTGCCCCAGCATTTT.

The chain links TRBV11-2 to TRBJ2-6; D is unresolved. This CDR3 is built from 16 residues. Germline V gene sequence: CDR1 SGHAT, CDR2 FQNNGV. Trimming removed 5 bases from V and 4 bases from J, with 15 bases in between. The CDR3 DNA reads TGTGCCAGCAGCGCAAAAGGGATTCCAGGGGCCAACGTCCTGACTTTC. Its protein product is CASSAKGIPGANVLTF. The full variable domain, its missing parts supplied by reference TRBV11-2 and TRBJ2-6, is EAGVAQSPRYKIIEKRQSVAFWCNPISGHATLYWYQQILGQGPKLLIQFQNNGVVDDSQLPKDRFSAERLKGVDSTLKIQPAKLEDSAVYLCASSAKGIPGANVLTFGAGSRLTVL.

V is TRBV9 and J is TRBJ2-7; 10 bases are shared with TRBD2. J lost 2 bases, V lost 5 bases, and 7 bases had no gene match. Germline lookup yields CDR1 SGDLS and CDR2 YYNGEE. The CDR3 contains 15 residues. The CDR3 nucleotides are TGTGCCAGCAGTGAAACTAGCGGGACAACCTACGAGCAGTACTTC. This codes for CASSETSGTTYEQYF.

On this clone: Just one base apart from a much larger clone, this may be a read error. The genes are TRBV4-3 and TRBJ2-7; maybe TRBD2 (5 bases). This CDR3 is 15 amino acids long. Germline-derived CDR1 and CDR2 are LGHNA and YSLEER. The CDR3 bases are TGCGCCAACAGCCAAGACGGCACTTCGGGATCCGAGCAGTACTTC. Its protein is CANSQDGTSGSEQYF.

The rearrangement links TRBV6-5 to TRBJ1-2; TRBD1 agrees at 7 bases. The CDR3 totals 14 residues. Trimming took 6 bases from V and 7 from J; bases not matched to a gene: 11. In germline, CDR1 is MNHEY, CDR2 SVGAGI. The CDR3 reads CASRSRQGRLGYTF. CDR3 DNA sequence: TGTGCCAGCAGATCCCGACAGGGTCGTCTTGGCTACACCTTC.

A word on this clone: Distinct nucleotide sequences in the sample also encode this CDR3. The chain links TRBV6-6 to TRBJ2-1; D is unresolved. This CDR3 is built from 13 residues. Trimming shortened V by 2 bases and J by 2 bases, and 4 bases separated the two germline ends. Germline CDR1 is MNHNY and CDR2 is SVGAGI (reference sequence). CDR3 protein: CASSYGTYNEQFF. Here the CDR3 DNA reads TGTGCCAGCAGTTACGGCACCTACAATGAGCAGTTCTTC.

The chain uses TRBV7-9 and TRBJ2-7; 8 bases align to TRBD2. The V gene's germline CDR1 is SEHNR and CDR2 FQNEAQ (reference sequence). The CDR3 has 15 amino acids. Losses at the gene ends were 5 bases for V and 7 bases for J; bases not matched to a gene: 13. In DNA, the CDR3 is TGTGCCAGCAGCCCCATAGCGGGACACCCGAAAGAGCAGTACTTC. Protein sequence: CASSPIAGHPKEQYF. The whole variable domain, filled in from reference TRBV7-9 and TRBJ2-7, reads DTGVSQNPRHKITKRGQNVTFRCDPISEHNRLYWYRQTLGQGPEFLTYFQNEAQLEKSRLLSDRFSAERPKGSFSTLEIQRTEQGDSAMYLCASSPIAGHPKEQYFGPGTRLTVT.

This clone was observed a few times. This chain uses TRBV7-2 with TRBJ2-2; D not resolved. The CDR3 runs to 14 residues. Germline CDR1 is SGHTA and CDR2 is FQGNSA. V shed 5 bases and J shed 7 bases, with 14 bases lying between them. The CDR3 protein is CASSICDCDGELFF. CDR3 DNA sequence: TGTGCCAGCAGCATCTGTGACTGCGACGGGGAGCTGTTTTTT.

CDR3 amino acids: CASSLDLLAGMKQYF. The DNA for the CDR3 is TGTGCCAGCAGCTTAGATCTCCTAGCGGGTATGAAGCAGTACTTC. This chain joins TRBV11-2 and TRBJ2-7; 8 bases are shared with TRBD2. This CDR3 is built from 15 residues. J lost 8 bases, V lost 0 bases, and 9 bases had no gene match. The V gene's germline CDR1 is SGHAT and CDR2 FQNNGV. The entire variable domain, with the rest obtained from reference TRBV11-2 and TRBJ2-7, is as follows: EAGVAQSPRYKIIEKRQSVAFWCNPISGHATLYWYQQILGQGPKLLIQFQNNGVVDDSQLPKDRFSAERLKGVDSTLKIQPAKLEDSAVYLCASSLDLLAGMKQYFGPGTRLTVT.

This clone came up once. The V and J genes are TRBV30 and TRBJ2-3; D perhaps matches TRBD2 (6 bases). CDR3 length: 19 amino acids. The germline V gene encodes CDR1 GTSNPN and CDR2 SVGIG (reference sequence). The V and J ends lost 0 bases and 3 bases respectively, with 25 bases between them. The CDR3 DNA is TGTGCCTGGAGTGTACTGGCGCCCCCTCGGGAGCTAGAAACAGATACGCAGTATTTT. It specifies CAWSVLAPPRELETDTQYF.

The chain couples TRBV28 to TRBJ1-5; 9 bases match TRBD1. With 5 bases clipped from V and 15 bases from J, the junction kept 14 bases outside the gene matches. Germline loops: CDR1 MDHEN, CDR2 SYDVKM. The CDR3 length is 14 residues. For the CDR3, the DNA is TGTGCCAGCAGTACCGGACAGGGGAGTCGAACTGGGCATTTT. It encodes CASSTGQGSRTGHF.

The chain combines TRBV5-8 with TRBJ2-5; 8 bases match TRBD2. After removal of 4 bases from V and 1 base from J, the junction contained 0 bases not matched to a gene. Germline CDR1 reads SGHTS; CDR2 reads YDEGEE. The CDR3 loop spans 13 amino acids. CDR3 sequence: CASSTSGQETQYF. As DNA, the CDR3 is TGTGCCAGCAGCACTAGCGGCCAAGAGACCCAGTACTTC.

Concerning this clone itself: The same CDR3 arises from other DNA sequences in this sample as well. CDR3 sequence: CASSLGRAYEQYF. The DNA of the CDR3 is TGCGCCAGCAGCTTGGGGCGGGCGTACGAGCAGTACTTC. This chain links TRBV5-1 with TRBJ2-7, with a tentative D call TRBD2 (5 bases). The CDR3 spans 13 residues. CDR1 and CDR2 from the germline V gene are SGHRS and YFSETQ. Trimming took 0 bases from V and 4 from J, leaving 8 bases between them.

The CDR3 DNA sequence: TGTGCCAGCAGCCAGGGACTAGCGGGAGTAGAAGTCTACGAGCAGTACTTC. Translation gives CASSQGLAGVEVYEQYF. V and J are TRBV7-6 and TRBJ2-7; TRBD2 agrees at 14 bases. Germline values: CDR1 SGHVS, CDR2 FNYEAQ. Trimming removed 5 bases from V and 3 bases from J; junction bases left unmatched: 9. CDR3 size: 17 residues. The full variable domain, rest sourced from reference TRBV7-6 and TRBJ2-7, is GAGVSQSPRYKVTKRGQDVALRCDPISGHVSLYWYRQALGQGPEFLTYFNYEAQQDKSGLPNDRFSAERPEGSISTLTIQRTEQRDSAMYRCASSQGLAGVEVYEQYFGPGTRLTVT.

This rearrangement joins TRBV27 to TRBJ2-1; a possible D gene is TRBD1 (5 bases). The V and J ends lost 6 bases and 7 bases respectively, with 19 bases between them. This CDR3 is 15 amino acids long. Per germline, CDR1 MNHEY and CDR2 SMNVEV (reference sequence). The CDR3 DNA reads TGTGCCAGCAGCTCCCGGTTGGGGCTTAGGAATGAGCAGTTCTTC. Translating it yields CASSSRLGLRNEQFF.

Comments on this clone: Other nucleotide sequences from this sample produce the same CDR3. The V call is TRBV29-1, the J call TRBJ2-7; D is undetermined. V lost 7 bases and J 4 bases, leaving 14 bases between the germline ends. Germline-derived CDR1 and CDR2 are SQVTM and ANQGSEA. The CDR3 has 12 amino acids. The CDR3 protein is CSARDSYYEQYF. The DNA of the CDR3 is TGCAGCGCCCGAGACTCCTATTACGAGCAGTACTTC.

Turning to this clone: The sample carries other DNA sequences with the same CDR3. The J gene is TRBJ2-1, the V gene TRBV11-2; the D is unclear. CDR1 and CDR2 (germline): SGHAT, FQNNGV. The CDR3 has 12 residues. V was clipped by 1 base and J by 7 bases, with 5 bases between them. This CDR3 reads CASSLGLNEQFF. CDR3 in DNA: TGTGCCAGCAGCTTAGGTCTAAATGAGCAGTTCTTC.

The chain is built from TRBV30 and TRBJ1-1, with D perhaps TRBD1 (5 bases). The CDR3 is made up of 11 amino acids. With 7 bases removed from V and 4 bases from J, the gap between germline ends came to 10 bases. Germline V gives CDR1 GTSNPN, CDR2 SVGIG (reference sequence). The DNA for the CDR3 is TGTGCCTTAAAAAGGGGCACTGAAGCTTTCTTT. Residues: CALKRGTEAFF.

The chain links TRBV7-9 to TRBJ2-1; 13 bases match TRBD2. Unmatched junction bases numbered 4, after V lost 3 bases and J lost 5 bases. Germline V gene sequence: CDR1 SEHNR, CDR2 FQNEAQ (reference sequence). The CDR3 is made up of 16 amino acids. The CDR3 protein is CASSFRTSGSHNEQFF. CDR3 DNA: TGTGCCAGCAGCTTTAGGACTAGCGGGAGTCACAATGAGCAGTTCTTC.

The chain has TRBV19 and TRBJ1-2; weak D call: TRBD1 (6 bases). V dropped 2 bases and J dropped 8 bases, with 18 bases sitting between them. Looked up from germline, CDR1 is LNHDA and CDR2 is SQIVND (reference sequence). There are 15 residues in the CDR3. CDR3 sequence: CASSIPKLGGGGYTF. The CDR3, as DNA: TGTGCCAGTAGTATACCAAAGTTAGGGGGAGGCGGCTACACCTTC.